Listed below are T cell receptor beta chains from one sample, sequenced in a study of blood T cell repertoires in COVID-19. Clones were read by immunoSEQ multiplex PCR, and TCRdb kept only the in-frame ones, dropping some. The sample lists over 150,000 clones; 88% were seen once. Sequenced: peripheral blood. The receptor source for this set is a man aged 25-40 years with acute or convalescent COVID-19. Each CDR3 is given with its conserved first and last residue. The D gene is left open where the match is weak. Clone size, where shown, is once, few, many, or a class for clones that have expanded.

j_call clone_size d_call v_call cdr3_nt cdr3_aa
TRBJ2-1 . TRBD2 TRBV10-3 TGTGCCATCAAGGGGACTAGCTCCAATGAGCAGTTCTTC CAIKGTSSNEQFF
TRBJ2-6 . TRBD1 TRBV7-8 TGTGCCAGCACCCTTAGGCCCTCACAGGGGGGTGGGGCCAACGTCCTGACTTTC CASTLRPSQGGGANVLTF
TRBJ1-1 few TRBD1 TRBV5-4 TGTGCCACCCGTCCAGGGGGCCTGTTGAACACTGAAGCTTTCTTT CATRPGGLLNTEAFF
TRBJ2-1 . TRBD2 TRBV7-3 TGTGCCAGCAGCTTAACGGGTTCCCGCAGCGGGGGGTCCTCGGGGGCACTGTTCTTC CASSLTGSRSGGSSGALFF
TRBJ2-4 . . TRBV5-1 TGCGCCAGCAGCTTGGGTGGTGCGGGAAGATTAGCCAAAAACATTCAGTACTTC CASSLGGAGRLAKNIQYF
TRBJ2-7 . . TRBV9 TGTGCCAGCAGCCCAGGGGCTAGCTCCTACGAGCAGTACTTC CASSPGASSYEQYF
TRBJ1-2 . . TRBV7-3 TGTGCCAGCAGCTCAACCGGGACACCTAACTATGGCTACACCTTC CASSSTGTPNYGYTF
TRBJ2-5 once TRBD2 TRBV29-1 TGCAGCGCAGGACTAGCGGGAGGTTTTTATGAGACCCAGTACTTC CSAGLAGGFYETQYF
TRBJ1-1 . TRBD1 TRBV5-5 TGTGCCAGCGGACAACAGGGGAGGAACACTGAAGCTTTCTTT CASGQQGRNTEAFF
TRBJ2-7 once . TRBV15 TGTGCCACCAGCAGAGATTTCGGGGGCGAGCAGTACTTC CATSRDFGGEQYF
TRBJ1-5 . . TRBV28 TGTGCCAGCAGTTTGAGTCACAGATCCCGTTTTAGCAATCAGCCCCAGCATTTT CASSLSHRSRFSNQPQHF
TRBJ2-1 . . TRBV19 TGTGCCAGTAGTGTTCCCCCGGGGAGCTCCTACAATGAGCAGTTCTTC CASSVPPGSSYNEQFF
TRBJ1-5 many . TRBV19 TGTGCCAGTAGGGTCCCTCGGGACTCTTACAATCAGCCCCAGCATTTT CASRVPRDSYNQPQHF
TRBJ2-3 . . TRBV11-1 TGTGCCAGCAGCTACGGCAGGGGAGATACGCAGTATTTT CASSYGRGDTQYF
TRBJ2-7 . TRBD2 TRBV27 TGTGCCAGCAGAACTAGCGGGAGCCTCTACGAGCAGTACTTC CASRTSGSLYEQYF
TRBJ2-7 once TRBD1 TRBV4-1 TGCGCCAGCAGCCCGTTGACAGGGGGCTCCTACGAGCAGTACTTC CASSPLTGGSYEQYF
TRBJ1-1 . TRBD1 TRBV6-6 TGTGCCAGCAGAACTACAGGGGCAGCTTTCTTT CASRTTGAAFF
TRBJ1-6 . . TRBV27 TGTGCCAGCAGTTTCCAGTACAGGACCAATTCACCCCTCCACTTT CASSFQYRTNSPLHF
TRBJ2-7 . TRBD2 TRBV28 TGTGCCAGCGCCACTAGCGGGAGTTCGGGTGAGCAGTACTTC CASATSGSSGEQYF
TRBJ1-1 . . TRBV12-3/TRBV12-4 TGTGCCAGCAGTTTCTCATCTCTCCAGGCAGGTTTCTTT CASSFSSLQAGFF
TRBJ1-6 few . TRBV27 TGTGCCAGCAGTCAATACGGGACTCCACTCGGGCTCCTCCACTTT CASSQYGTPLGLLHF
TRBJ1-1 . . TRBV6-5 TGTGCCAGCAAAGAGGTTTTGAACACTGAAGCTTTCTTT CASKEVLNTEAFF
TRBJ1-4 . . TRBV6-5 TGTGCCAGCAGTTACGACAGGCACGGCGAAAAACTGTTTTTT CASSYDRHGEKLFF
TRBJ1-1 . . TRBV5-5 TGTGCCAGCAGCTCCAATCCAGACAGGGAAGCTTTCTTT CASSSNPDREAFF
TRBJ1-2 . TRBD1 TRBV23-1 TGCGCCAGCAGTCAACCACAGGGGTGGCGGGACTATGGCTACACCTTC CASSQPQGWRDYGYTF
TRBJ2-7 . . TRBV13 TGTGCCAGCAACGTCTTTGGTTGGGGGCTGGACGAGCAGTACTTC CASNVFGWGLDEQYF
TRBJ1-2 . . TRBV5-1 TGCGCCAGCAGCGGGCTACAGGGTGATGGCTACACCTTC CASSGLQGDGYTF
TRBJ2-7 . . TRBV6-5 TGTGCCAGCAGGGGTGGACAGCCCTCCTACGAGCAGTACTTC CASRGGQPSYEQYF
TRBJ2-1 . . TRBV5-1 TGCGCCAGCAGCGACTCCCCCGACGATGAGCAGTTCTTC CASSDSPDDEQFF
TRBJ2-1 . . TRBV15 TGTGCCACCAGCAGAGCGCTGGTAGACAATGAGCAGTTCTTC CATSRALVDNEQFF
TRBJ2-1 . . TRBV5-1 TGCGCCAGCAGCACCGACAGAGGCAATGAGCAGTTCTTC CASSTDRGNEQFF
TRBJ1-4 . TRBD1 TRBV6-5 TGTGCCAGCAGTCGACAGGGGCGAGATGAAAAACTGTTTTTT CASSRQGRDEKLFF
TRBJ2-3 . TRBD2 TRBV28 TGTGCCAGCAGAGAACTAGCGGGAAGAGAAGATACGCAGTATTTT CASRELAGREDTQYF
TRBJ1-2 . . TRBV18 TGTGCCAGCTCACTCAACAAGGACCGGAGGGAGCACTTC CASSLNKDRREHF
TRBJ1-5 once . TRBV2 TGTGCCAGCAGTACTGAGCGGGGTTTGACTCAGCCCCAGCATTTT CASSTERGLTQPQHF
TRBJ1-3 . TRBD1 TRBV9 TGTGCCAGCAGCGTAGGAGGGGAGACAGGGGTTGGAAACACCATATATTTT CASSVGGETGVGNTIYF
TRBJ1-1 . . TRBV7-9 TGTGCCAGCAGGACAGACACTGAAGCTTTCTTT CASRTDTEAFF
TRBJ1-2 . . TRBV30 TGTGCCTGGAGTCTACCACTCTCTTTCTATGGCTACACCTTC CAWSLPLSFYGYTF
TRBJ2-7 . . TRBV27 TGTGCCAGCAGTACCTCCCCGGGGAGCTTATCCTACGAGCAGTACTTC CASSTSPGSLSYEQYF
TRBJ1-6 . . TRBV2 TGTGCCAGCAGATGGGAGGGACTCTTCTCACCCCTCCACTTT CASRWEGLFSPLHF
TRBJ2-7 . TRBD2 TRBV6-5 TGTGCCAGCAAGCGGACTAGTCTCTCCTACGAGCAGTACTTC CASKRTSLSYEQYF
TRBJ1-1 . . TRBV5-6 TGTGCCAGCAGCTATTCTAGTCATGTGAACACTGAAGCTTTCTTT CASSYSSHVNTEAFF
TRBJ2-7 . TRBD2 TRBV2 TGTGCCAGCAGTGTAGAGGGACTAGCTCTTTACGAGCAGTACTTC CASSVEGLALYEQYF
TRBJ1-1 . . TRBV7-9 TGTGCCAGCAGCTTAGCGCGAGGGGGTGAAGCTTTCTTT CASSLARGGEAFF
TRBJ1-5 . . TRBV18 TGTGCCAGCTCACTAACAGGGAATGGACGCAATCAGCCCCAGCATTTT CASSLTGNGRNQPQHF
TRBJ1-6 . . TRBV7-8 TGTGCCAGCAAGGAGAGCTCTGGATATAATTCACCCCTCCACTTT CASKESSGYNSPLHF
TRBJ2-4 . TRBD1 TRBV5-1 TGCGCCAGCAGCCCCGGGACAGGGATGAACATTCAGTACTTC CASSPGTGMNIQYF